Presented here are 24 T cell receptor beta chains from one specimen sequenced in a study of cytomegalovirus exposure and HLA in healthy donors. In the PCR, 60 Vbeta and 13 Jbeta primers were used. Using immunoSEQ multiplex PCR, the repertoire was profiled, and TCRdb retains in-frame clones only, with some absent. The table has 130,000 to 150,000 clones, 80% to 85% seen once. Sequencing was performed on PBMCs. The receptors were sampled from a male donor in good health and CMV-seronegative.

The chain links TRBV27 to TRBJ2-7, with D possibly being TRBD2 (6 bases). Between the trimmed V and J ends, which lost 3 bases and 4 bases, there was a span of 10 bases. Germline-derived CDR1 and CDR2 are MNHEY and SMNVEV (reference sequence). This CDR3 has 13 amino acids. The CDR3 DNA reads as TGTGCCAGCAGTTTTGGGGGAGGATACGAGCAGTACTTC. This gives the protein CASSFGGGYEQYF.

V and J are TRBV11-2 and TRBJ2-3; 8 nucleotides match TRBD2. V was clipped by 1 base and J by 2 bases; unmatched bases: 11. Germline loops: CDR1 SGHAT, CDR2 FQNNGV. CDR3 length: 18 amino acids. CDR3 DNA sequence: TGTGCCAGCAGCTTAGGCCCAGGTGTAGCGGGAACCACAGATACGCAGTATTTT. It encodes CASSLGPGVAGTTDTQYF.

The chain is built from TRBV6-4 and TRBJ2-1, with D possibly being TRBD2 (6 bases). Germline V lookup: CDR1 MRHNA, CDR2 SNTAGT. V was pared by 4 bases and J by 6 bases, with 10 bases between. CDR3 length: 13 residues. The CDR3 reads CASSAVTSNEQFF. CDR3 coding DNA: TGTGCCAGCAGTGCTGTGACTAGCAATGAGCAGTTCTTC.

The genes are TRBV7-9 and TRBJ2-5; TRBD1 matches at 8 bases. The end of the DNA aligns better with TRBJ2-7, so the J call may be wrong. CDR3 size: 14 residues. CDR1 is SEHNR, CDR2 FQNEAQ, per germline (reference sequence). The CDR3 DNA reads as TGTGCCAGCAGCCCCCCCGGGACAGGTATCGAGCAGTACTTC. Protein sequence: CASSPPGTGIEQYF.

Comment on this clone: At one boundary the junction diverges from the germline segment, which might be a read error. The chain combines TRBV7-7 with TRBJ2-1, with 9 bases lining up with TRBD1. Per the germline V gene, CDR1 is SSHAT and CDR2 is FNYEAQ (reference sequence). The CDR3 contains 17 residues. DNA of the CDR3: TGTGCTAGCAGCTTAGCGGCGGGACAGGGCACCCACAATGAGCAGTTCTTC. It yields the protein CASSLAAGQGTHNEQFF. Full variable domain (rest looked up from reference TRBV7-7 and TRBJ2-1): GAGVSQSPRYKVTKRGQDVTLRCDPISSHATLYWYQQALGQGPEFLTYFNYEAQPDKSGLPSDRFSAERPEGSISTLTIQRTEQRDSAMYRCASSLAAGQGTHNEQFFGPGTRLTVL.

The rearrangement joins TRBV6-4 to TRBJ1-1; no definite D call. CDR1 and CDR2 from the germline V gene are MRHNA and SNTAGT. The V end was cut by 2 bases, the J end by 10 bases, with 8 bases between. The CDR3 consists of 11 residues. The CDR3 reads CASSDGVGAFF. The CDR3 DNA reads as TGTGCCAGCAGTGACGGTGTCGGAGCTTTCTTT.

The rearrangement uses TRBV9 and TRBJ2-3; 9 positions agree with TRBD2. Trimming at V came to 0 bases and at J to 2 bases, leaving 4 bases not matched to a gene. Germline V gene lookup returns CDR1 SGDLS and CDR2 YYNGEE. This CDR3 spans 16 amino acids. The CDR3: CASSVGLAGLTDTQYF. The DNA of the CDR3 is TGTGCCAGCAGCGTAGGCCTAGCGGGGCTCACAGATACGCAGTATTTT.

The V gene is TRBV18, the J gene TRBJ2-1, with 9 positions matching TRBD2. The germline V gene has CDR1 KGHSH and CDR2 LQKENI. The J segment lost 6 bases and the V segment lost 4 bases, leaving 7 bases of the junction unmatched. There are 15 residues in the CDR3. CDR3 protein: CASSRPGLAGNEQFF. Written as DNA, the CDR3 is TGTGCCAGCTCACGGCCGGGACTAGCTGGCAATGAGCAGTTCTTC. The entire variable domain, with the rest obtained from reference TRBV18 and TRBJ2-1, is as follows: NAGVMQNPRHLVRRRGQEARLRCSPMKGHSHVYWYRQLPEEGLKFMVYLQKENIIDESGMPKERFSAEFPKEGPSILRIQQVVRGDSAAYFCASSRPGLAGNEQFFGPGTRLTVL.

This clone occurred once. V usage is TRBV27 and J usage is TRBJ2-7; TRBD2 aligns across 14 bases. Trimming cost V 8 bases and J 5 bases; bases outside gene matches: 2. This CDR3 is built from 13 residues. CDR1 and CDR2 (germline): MNHEY, SMNVEV (reference sequence). The CDR3 bases are TGTGCCAGCCGGACTAGCGGGAGGCACGAGCAGTACTTC. Its protein product is CASRTSGRHEQYF.

This chain joins TRBV18 and TRBJ2-7; TRBD1 agrees at 8 bases. This CDR3 spans 15 amino acids. CDR1 KGHSH and CDR2 LQKENI come from the germline V gene. V gave up 5 bases and J gave up 10 bases; unmatched junction bases: 16. CDR3 loop: CASSGLDRGFRVQYF. The CDR3 coding sequence is TGTGCCAGCTCAGGTCTTGACAGGGGCTTCCGTGTCCAGTACTTC.

This clone showed up just once. This rearrangement joins TRBV19 to TRBJ2-1; 7 bases fit TRBD1. V lost 1 base, J lost 9 bases, and 9 bases stayed unmatched. The CDR3 length is 15 residues. Germline values: CDR1 LNHDA, CDR2 SQIVND (reference sequence). As DNA, the CDR3 is TGTGCCAGTAGTATAGGATTTAAGGGGGCAGCTGAGCAGTTCTTC. This codes for CASSIGFKGAAEQFF.

The chain links TRBV28 to TRBJ1-1; D uncertain. Per germline, CDR1 MDHEN and CDR2 SYDVKM. The germline V and J ends were trimmed by 2 bases and 5 bases, with 9 bases remaining between them. CDR3 length: 13 residues. CDR3 in amino acids: CASSLRGGTEAFF. DNA of the CDR3: TGTGCCAGCAGTTTAAGAGGTGGAACTGAAGCTTTCTTT.

This rearrangement joins TRBV19 to TRBJ1-3, with 7 bases fitting TRBD1. J was trimmed by 6 bases and V by 9 bases; bases with no gene match: 11. The CDR3 runs to 14 residues. Looked up from germline, CDR1 is LNHDA and CDR2 is SQIVND (reference sequence). The CDR3 nucleotides read TGTGCCAGCCGACAGGGAGGTATAGAAAACACCATATATTTT. It encodes CASRQGGIENTIYF.

The rearrangement joins TRBV29-1 to TRBJ1-1, with no clear D. Looked up from germline, CDR1 is SQVTM and CDR2 is ANQGSEA. There are 12 residues in the CDR3. Trimming shortened V by 4 bases and J by 1 base, and 7 bases separated the two germline ends. In DNA, the CDR3 is TGCAGCGTTGTGGCATGGAACACTGAAGCTTTCTTT. It translates to CSVVAWNTEAFF. Combining the CDR3 with reference TRBV29-1 and TRBJ1-1 gives the whole variable domain SAVISQKPSRDICQRGTSLTIQCQVDSQVTMMFWYRQQPGQSLTLIATANQGSEATYESGFVIDKFPISRPNLTFSTLTVSNMSPEDSSIYLCSVVAWNTEAFFGQGTRLTVV.

V gene TRBV10-3 combines with J gene TRBJ1-6, with D perhaps matching TRBD1 (6 bases). Germline lookup yields CDR1 ENHRY and CDR2 SYGVKD. The CDR3 has 16 amino acids. V lost 3 bases, J lost 9 bases, and 18 bases lay in between. In DNA form, the CDR3 reads TGTGCCATCAGTGAACCTCAAGGGGGTATCGGTTCACCCCTCCACTTT. It codes for CAISEPQGGIGSPLHF.

V and J are TRBV7-6 and TRBJ2-1, with 11 bases that match TRBD2. The J segment lost 3 bases and the V segment lost 1 base, leaving 8 bases of the junction unmatched. There are 18 residues in the CDR3. Germline lookup yields CDR1 SGHVS and CDR2 FNYEAQ. CDR3 bases: TGTGCCAGCAGCTTAGGATGGGGTCTAGCGGGAGGCTACAATGAGCAGTTCTTC. Protein: CASSLGWGLAGGYNEQFF.

This clone was picked up one time. The DNA of the CDR3 is TGTGCCAGCAGGCACCAGACAGGAAGGGGCTATGGCTACACCTTC. It codes for CASRHQTGRGYGYTF. The V gene is TRBV7-9, the J gene TRBJ1-2; TRBD1 might be the D (6 bases). The CDR3 runs 15 residues. Trimming took 6 bases from V and 4 from J, leaving 18 bases between them. CDR1 and CDR2 from the germline V gene are SEHNR and FQNEAQ (reference sequence).

V gene TRBV6-1 combines with J gene TRBJ1-6; 9 nucleotides align to TRBD1. This CDR3 spans 14 amino acids. Per the germline V gene, CDR1 is MNHNS and CDR2 is SASEGT. Germline trimming cut 8 bases from V and 7 bases from J; bases unmatched to any gene: 6. CDR3 DNA sequence: TGTGCCAGCTGGGACAGGGCCGGGAATTCACCCCTCCACTTT. This encodes CASWDRAGNSPLHF.

The gene calls are TRBV21-1 and TRBJ2-2; the D call TRBD2 from the table was never checked on the DNA. TRBV21-1 is labeled a pseudogene. The CDR3 runs to 14 residues. The CDR3 loop is CASSKEGGLGELFF. The CDR3 nucleotides read TGTGCCAGCAGCAAAGAAGGTGGACTAGGGGAGCTGTTTTTT.

The J gene is TRBJ1-2, the V gene TRBV19, with TRBD1 matching over 8 bases. This CDR3 spans 13 amino acids. V lost 5 bases, J lost 4 bases, and 3 bases stayed unmatched. Germline assignment: CDR1 LNHDA and CDR2 SQIVND (reference sequence). CDR3 sequence (DNA): TGTGCCAGTAGTGTCACAGGGGGCTATGGCTACACCTTC. Translated: CASSVTGGYGYTF.

The rearrangement links TRBV7-9 to TRBJ1-2, with D possibly matching TRBD1 (6 bases). The CDR3 sequence is 16 residues long. Germline V gene data show CDR1 as SEHNR and CDR2 as FQNEAQ (reference sequence). V was clipped by 2 bases and J by 0 bases, with 13 bases between them. The CDR3: CASSLSNTGTNYGYTF. CDR3 nucleotide sequence: TGTGCCAGCAGCTTATCGAATACAGGGACTAACTATGGCTACACCTTC.

This chain connects TRBV2 to TRBJ1-1; TRBD1 matches 7 bases. This CDR3 comprises 15 residues. Trimming at V came to 5 bases and at J to 0 bases, leaving 6 bases not matched to a gene. Germline assignment: CDR1 SNHLY and CDR2 FYNNEI. For the CDR3, the DNA is TGTGCCAGCAGTAAACAGGGGATCCTGAACACTGAAGCTTTCTTT. This gives the protein CASSKQGILNTEAFF.

J is TRBJ2-1 and V is TRBV18, with 9 bases matching TRBD1. J gave up 6 bases and V 3 bases, and 6 bases lay outside the gene matches. Germline V CDR1 and CDR2: KGHSH, LQKENI. The CDR3 is 15 residues long. The CDR3 region has the DNA TGTGCCAGCTCACCCGGGACAGGGAGGAGCAATGAGCAGTTCTTC. It is translated as CASSPGTGRSNEQFF.

The V gene is TRBV18, the J gene TRBJ1-6; 9 bases fit TRBD1. V lost 3 bases, J lost 9 bases, and 9 bases stayed unmatched. The CDR3 covers 16 residues. From germline, CDR1 is KGHSH and CDR2 LQKENI. Here the CDR3 reads CASSPLGQGYTSPLHF. As DNA, the CDR3 is TGTGCCAGCTCACCGTTGGGACAGGGCTACACTTCACCCCTCCACTTT.